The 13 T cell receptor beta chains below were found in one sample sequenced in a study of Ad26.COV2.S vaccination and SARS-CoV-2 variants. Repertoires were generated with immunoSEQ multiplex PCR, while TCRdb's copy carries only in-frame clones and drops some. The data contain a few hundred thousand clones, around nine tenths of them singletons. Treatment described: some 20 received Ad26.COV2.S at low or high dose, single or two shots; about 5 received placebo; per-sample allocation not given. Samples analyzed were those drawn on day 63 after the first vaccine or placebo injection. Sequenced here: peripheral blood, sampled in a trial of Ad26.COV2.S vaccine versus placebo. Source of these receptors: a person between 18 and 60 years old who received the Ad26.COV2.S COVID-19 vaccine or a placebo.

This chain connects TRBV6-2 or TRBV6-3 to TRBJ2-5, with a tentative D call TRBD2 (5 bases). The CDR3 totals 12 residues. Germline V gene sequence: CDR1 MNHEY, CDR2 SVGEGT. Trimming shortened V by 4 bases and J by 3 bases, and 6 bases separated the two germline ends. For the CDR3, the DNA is TGTGCCAGCAGTTTCGGGAAAGAGACCCAGTACTTC. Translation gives CASSFGKETQYF.

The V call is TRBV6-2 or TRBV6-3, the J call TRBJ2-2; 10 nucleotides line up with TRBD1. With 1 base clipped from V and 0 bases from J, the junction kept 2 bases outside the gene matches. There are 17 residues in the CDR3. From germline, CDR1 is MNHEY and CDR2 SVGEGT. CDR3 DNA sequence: TGTGCCAGCAGTTACTTAGGACAGGGGGCGAACACCGGGGAGCTGTTTTTT. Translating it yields CASSYLGQGANTGELFF.

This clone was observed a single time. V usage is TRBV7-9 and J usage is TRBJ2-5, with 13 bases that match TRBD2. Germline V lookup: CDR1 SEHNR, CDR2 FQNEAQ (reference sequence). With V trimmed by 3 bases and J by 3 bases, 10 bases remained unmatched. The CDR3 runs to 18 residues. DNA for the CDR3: TGTGCCAGCAGCTTGGGGCCCGTGACTAGCGGGGGGAAAGAGACCCAGTACTTC. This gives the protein CASSLGPVTSGGKETQYF.

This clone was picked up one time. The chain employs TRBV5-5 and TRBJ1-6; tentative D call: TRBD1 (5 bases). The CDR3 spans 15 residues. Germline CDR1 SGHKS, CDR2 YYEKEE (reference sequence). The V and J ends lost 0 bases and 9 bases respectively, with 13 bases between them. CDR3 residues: CASSLAGNGGSPLHF. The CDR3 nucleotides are TGTGCCAGCAGCTTGGCTGGGAATGGGGGTTCACCCCTCCACTTT.

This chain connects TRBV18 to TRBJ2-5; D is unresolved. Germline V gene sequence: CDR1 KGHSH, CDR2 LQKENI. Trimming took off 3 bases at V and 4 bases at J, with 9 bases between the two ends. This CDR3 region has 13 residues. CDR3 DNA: TGTGCCAGCTCACCCGCAGGCGGAGAGACCCAGTACTTC. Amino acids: CASSPAGGETQYF.

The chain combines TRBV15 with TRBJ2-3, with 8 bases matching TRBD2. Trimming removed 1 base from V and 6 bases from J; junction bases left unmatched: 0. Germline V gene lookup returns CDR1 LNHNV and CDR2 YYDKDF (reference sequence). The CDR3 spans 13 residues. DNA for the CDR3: TGTGCCACCAGCAGAGGCGGGGGGGATACGCAGTATTTT. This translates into CATSRGGGDTQYF.

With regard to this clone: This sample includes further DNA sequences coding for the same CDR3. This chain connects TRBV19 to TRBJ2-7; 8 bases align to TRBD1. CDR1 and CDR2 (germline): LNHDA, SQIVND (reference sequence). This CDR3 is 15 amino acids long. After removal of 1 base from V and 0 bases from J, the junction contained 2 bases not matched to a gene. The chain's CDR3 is CASSIGQGSSYEQYF. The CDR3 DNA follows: TGTGCCAGTAGTATAGGACAGGGGAGCTCCTACGAGCAGTACTTC.

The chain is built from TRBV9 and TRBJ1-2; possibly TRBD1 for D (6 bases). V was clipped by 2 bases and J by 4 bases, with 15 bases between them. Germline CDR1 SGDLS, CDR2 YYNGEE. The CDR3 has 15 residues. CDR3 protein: CASSVLTGKGYGYTF. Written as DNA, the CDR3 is TGTGCCAGCAGCGTGCTAACAGGGAAAGGCTATGGCTACACCTTC.

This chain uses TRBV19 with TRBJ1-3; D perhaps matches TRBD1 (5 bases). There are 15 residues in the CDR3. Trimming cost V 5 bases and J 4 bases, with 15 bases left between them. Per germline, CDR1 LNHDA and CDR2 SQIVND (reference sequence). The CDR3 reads CASSLAQVSGNTIYF. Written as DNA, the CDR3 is TGTGCCAGTAGTCTCGCACAGGTATCCGGAAACACCATATATTTT.

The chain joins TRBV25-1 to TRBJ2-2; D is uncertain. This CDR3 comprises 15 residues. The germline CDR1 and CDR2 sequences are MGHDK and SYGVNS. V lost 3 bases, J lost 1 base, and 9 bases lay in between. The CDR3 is CASSDLSGNTGELFF. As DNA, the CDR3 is TGTGCCAGCAGTGACCTGTCGGGGAACACCGGGGAGCTGTTTTTT. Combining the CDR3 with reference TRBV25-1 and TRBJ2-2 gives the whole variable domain EADIYQTPRYLVIGTGKKITLECSQTMGHDKMYWYQQDPGMELHLIHYSYGVNSTEKGDLSSESTVSRIRTEHFPLTLESARPSHTSQYLCASSDLSGNTGELFFGEGSRLTVL.

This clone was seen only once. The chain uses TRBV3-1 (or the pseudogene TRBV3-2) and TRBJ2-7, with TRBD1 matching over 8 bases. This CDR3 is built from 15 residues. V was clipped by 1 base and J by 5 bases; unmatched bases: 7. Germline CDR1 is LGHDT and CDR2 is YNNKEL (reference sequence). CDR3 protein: CASSQARQGPDEQYF. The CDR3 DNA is TGTGCCAGCAGCCAAGCCCGACAGGGGCCCGACGAGCAGTACTTC.

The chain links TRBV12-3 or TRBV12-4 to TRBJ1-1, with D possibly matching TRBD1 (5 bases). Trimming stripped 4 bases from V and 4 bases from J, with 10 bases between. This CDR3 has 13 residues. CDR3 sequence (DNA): TGTGCCAGCAGTTCCAAGGGACGCACTGAAGCTTTCTTT. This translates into CASSSKGRTEAFF.

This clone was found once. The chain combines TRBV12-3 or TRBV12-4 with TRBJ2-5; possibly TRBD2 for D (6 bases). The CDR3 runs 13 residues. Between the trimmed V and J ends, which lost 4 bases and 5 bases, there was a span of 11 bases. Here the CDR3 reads CASSWRGRETQYF. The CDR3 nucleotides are TGTGCCAGCAGTTGGAGGGGAAGGGAGACCCAGTACTTC.